The clone carrying this TCR beta chain has only a few counts. The data are from a study of blood T cells in healthy people across ages. Trimming took 4 bases from V and 4 from J, leaving 10 bases between them. This CDR3 is built from 14 residues. Primers used in a second PCR of roughly 6 to 11 cycles were a sample-barcoded 5' primer and a J-beta primer mix. Via MiXCR, TCRdb re-called the 5' RACE reads, giving one row per CDR3 protein. Seen here are some 1,000,000 distinct CDR3 sequences, less than 25% observed once, and the top ten hold about 0.8%. These data were also filed under a second study, of T cells of mothers and their children. This second report adds: Every mother supplied over 8 million TCR beta CDR3 reads and every child some 2.7 million.

The sequenced sample consisted of blood. This chain uses TRBV12-3 or TRBV12-4 with TRBJ1-4; no firm D call. This receptor was identified in a girl aged 2 to 9 in good health. CDR3 coding DNA: TGTGCCAGCAGTTGGGCGTCGGGTAATGAAAAACTGTTTTTT. This codes for CASSWASGNEKLFF.